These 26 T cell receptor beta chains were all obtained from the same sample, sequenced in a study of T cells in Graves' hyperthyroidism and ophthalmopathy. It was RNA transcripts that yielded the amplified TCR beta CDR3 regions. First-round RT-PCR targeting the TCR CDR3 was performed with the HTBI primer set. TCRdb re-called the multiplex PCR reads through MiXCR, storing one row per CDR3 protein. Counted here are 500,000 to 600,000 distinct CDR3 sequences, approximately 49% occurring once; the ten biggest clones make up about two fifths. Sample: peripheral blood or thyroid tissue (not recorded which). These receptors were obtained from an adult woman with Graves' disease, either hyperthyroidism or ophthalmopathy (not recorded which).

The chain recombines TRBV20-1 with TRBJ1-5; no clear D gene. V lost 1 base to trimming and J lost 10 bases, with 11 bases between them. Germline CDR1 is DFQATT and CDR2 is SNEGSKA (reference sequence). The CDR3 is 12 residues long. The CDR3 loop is CSARGVEGPQHF. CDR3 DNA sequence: TGCAGTGCTAGAGGGGTTGAGGGTCCCCAGCATTTT.

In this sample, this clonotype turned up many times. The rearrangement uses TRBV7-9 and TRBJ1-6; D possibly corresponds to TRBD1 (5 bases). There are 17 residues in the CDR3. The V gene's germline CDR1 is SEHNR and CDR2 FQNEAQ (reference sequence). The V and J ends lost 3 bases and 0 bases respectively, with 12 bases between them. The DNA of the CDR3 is TGTGCCAGCAGCTTCAACCCAGGGCTCTCCTATAATTCACCCCTCCACTTT. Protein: CASSFNPGLSYNSPLHF.

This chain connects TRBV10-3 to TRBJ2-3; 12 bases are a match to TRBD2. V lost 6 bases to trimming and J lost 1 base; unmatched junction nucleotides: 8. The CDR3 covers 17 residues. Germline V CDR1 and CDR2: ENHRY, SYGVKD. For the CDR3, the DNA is TGTGCCATCAGGGGACTAGCGGGTCGGGGGCGCACAGATACGCAGTATTTT. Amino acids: CAIRGLAGRGRTDTQYF.

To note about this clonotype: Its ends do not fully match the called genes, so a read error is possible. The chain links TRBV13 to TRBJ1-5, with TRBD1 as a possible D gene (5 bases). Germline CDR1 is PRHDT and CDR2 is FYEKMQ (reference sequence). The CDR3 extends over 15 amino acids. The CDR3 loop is CASSPEAGTNQPQHF. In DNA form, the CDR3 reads TGCGCCAGCAGCCCGGAGGCAGGGACCAATCAGCCCCAGCATTTT.

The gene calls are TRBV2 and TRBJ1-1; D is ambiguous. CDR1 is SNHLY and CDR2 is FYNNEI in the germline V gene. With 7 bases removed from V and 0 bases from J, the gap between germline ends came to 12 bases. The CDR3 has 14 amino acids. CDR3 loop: CASNNRELNTEAFF. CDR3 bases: TGTGCCAGCAACAACCGGGAGTTGAACACTGAAGCTTTCTTT.

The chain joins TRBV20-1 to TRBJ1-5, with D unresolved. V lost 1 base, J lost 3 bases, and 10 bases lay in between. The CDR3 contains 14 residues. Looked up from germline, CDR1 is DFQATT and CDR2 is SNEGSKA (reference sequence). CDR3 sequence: CSARAHSLNQPQHF. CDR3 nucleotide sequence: TGCAGTGCTAGAGCCCACAGCCTCAATCAGCCCCAGCATTTT.

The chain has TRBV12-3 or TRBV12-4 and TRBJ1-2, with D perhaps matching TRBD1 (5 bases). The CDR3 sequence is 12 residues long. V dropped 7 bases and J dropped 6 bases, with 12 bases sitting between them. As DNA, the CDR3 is TGTGCCAGCACCTTCGGGGGTCATGGCTACACCTTC. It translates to CASTFGGHGYTF.

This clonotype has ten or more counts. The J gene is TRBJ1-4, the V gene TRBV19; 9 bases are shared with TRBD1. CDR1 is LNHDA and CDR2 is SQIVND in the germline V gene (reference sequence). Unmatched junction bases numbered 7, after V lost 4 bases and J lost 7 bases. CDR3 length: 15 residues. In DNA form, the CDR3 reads TGTGCCAGTAGTACCCGGACAGGGGCGAGTGAAAAACTGTTTTTT. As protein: CASSTRTGASEKLFF.

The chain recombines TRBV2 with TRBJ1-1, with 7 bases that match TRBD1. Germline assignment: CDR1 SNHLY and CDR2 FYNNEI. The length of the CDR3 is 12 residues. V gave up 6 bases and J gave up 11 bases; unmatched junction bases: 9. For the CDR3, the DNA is TGTGCCAGCAGGGACAGGAGCCCGCCGGCTTTCTTT. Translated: CASRDRSPPAFF.

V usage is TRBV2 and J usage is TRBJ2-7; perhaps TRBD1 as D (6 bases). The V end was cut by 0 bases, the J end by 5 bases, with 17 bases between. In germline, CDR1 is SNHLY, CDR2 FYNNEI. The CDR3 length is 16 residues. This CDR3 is CASSEAPQGYRDEQYF. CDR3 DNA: TGTGCCAGCAGTGAAGCGCCCCAGGGGTATCGGGACGAGCAGTACTTC. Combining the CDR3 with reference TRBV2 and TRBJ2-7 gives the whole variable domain EPEVTQTPSHQVTQMGQEVILRCVPISNHLYFYWYRQILGQKVEFLVSFYNNEISEKSEIFDDQFSVERPDGSNFTLKIRSTKLEDSAMYFCASSEAPQGYRDEQYFGPGTRLTVT.

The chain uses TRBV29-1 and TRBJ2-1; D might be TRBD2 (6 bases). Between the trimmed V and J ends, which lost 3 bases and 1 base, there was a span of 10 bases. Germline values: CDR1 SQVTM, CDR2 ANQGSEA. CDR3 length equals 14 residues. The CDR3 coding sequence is TGCAGCGTTGATGGGGGAGGATCCTACAATGAGCAGTTCTTC. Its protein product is CSVDGGGSYNEQFF.

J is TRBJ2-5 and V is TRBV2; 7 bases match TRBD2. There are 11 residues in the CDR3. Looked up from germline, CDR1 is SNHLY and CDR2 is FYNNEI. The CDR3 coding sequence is TGTACCGGGGGGAACCAAGAGACCCAGTACTTC. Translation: CTGGNQETQYF.

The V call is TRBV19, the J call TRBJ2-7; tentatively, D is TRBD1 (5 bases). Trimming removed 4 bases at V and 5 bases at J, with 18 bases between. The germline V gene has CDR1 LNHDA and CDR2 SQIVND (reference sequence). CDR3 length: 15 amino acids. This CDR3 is CASSTYQGSLNEQYF. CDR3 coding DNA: TGTGCCAGTAGTACTTACCAGGGATCACTCAACGAGCAGTACTTC.

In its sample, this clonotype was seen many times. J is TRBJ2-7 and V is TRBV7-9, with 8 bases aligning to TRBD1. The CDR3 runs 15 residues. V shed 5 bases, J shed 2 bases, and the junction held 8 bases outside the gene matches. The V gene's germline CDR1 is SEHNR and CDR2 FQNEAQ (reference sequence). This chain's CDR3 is CASSMSWTGTYEQYF. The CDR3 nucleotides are TGTGCCAGCAGCATGAGCTGGACAGGGACCTACGAGCAGTACTTC.

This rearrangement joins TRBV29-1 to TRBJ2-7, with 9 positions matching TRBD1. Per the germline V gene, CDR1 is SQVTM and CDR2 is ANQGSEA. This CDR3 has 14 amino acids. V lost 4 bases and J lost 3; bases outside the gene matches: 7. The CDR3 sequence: CSVAGTGKVYEQYF. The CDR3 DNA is TGCAGCGTTGCCGGGACAGGGAAGGTCTACGAGCAGTACTTC.

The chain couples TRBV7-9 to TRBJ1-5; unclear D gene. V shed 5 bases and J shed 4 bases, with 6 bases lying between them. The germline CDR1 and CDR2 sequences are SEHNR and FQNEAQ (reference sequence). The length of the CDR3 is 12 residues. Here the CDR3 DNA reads TGTGCCAGCAGCACAGAAAATCAGCCCCAGCATTTT. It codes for CASSTENQPQHF.

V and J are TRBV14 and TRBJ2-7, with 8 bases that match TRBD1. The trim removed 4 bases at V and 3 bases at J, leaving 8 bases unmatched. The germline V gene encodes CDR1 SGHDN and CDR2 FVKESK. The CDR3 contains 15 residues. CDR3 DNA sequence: TGTGCCAGCAGCCGAGTCCGGGACAGGAACTACGAGCAGTACTTC. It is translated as CASSRVRDRNYEQYF.

The CDR3 loop reads CASSFPGTHTEAFF. The DNA of the CDR3 is TGTGCCAGCAGTTTTCCCGGGACCCACACTGAAGCTTTCTTT. The V call is TRBV25-1, the J call TRBJ1-1; D is possibly TRBD1 (5 bases). This CDR3 has 14 amino acids. CDR1 MGHDK and CDR2 SYGVNS come from the germline V gene. V dropped 5 bases and J dropped 3 bases, with 13 bases sitting between them.

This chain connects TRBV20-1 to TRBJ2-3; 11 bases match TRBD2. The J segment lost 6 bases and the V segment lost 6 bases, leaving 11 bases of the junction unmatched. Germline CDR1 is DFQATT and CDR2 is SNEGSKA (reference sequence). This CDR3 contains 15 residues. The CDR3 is CSATRLAGGMDTQYF. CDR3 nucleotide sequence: TGCAGTGCAACCCGGTTAGCGGGGGGGATGGATACGCAGTATTTT.

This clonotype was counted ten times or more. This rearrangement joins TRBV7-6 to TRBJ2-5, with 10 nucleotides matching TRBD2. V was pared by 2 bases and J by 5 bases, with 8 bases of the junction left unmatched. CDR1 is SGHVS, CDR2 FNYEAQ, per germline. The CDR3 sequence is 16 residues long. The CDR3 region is CASSLIAGGLGETQYF. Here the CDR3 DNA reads TGTGCCAGCAGCTTAATAGCGGGGGGCTTAGGGGAGACCCAGTACTTC.

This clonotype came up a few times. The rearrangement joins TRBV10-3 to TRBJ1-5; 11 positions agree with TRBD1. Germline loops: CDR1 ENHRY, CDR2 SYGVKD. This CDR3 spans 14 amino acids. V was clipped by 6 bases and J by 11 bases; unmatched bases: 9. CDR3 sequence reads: CAIRESGTGGAQHF. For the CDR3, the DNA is TGTGCCATCAGAGAATCCGGGACAGGGGGGGCCCAGCATTTT.

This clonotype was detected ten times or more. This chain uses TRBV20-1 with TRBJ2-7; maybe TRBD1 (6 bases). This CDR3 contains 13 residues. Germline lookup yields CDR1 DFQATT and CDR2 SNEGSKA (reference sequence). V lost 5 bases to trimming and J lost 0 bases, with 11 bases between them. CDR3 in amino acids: CSAQTGRSYEQYF. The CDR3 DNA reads TGCAGTGCTCAGACAGGCCGCTCCTACGAGCAGTACTTC.

The CDR3 loop is CSVALREGYEQYF. CDR3 coding DNA: TGCAGCGTTGCCTTGCGGGAGGGGTACGAGCAGTACTTC. This chain uses TRBV29-1 with TRBJ2-7, with 9 bases fitting TRBD2. Per the germline V gene, CDR1 is SQVTM and CDR2 is ANQGSEA. This CDR3 has 13 residues. Trimming removed 4 bases from V and 4 bases from J; junction bases left unmatched: 5.

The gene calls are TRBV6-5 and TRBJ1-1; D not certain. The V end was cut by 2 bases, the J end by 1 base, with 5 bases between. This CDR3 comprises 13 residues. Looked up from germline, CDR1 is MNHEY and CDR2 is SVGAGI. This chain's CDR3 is CASSYAQNTEAFF. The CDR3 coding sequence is TGTGCCAGCAGTTACGCACAGAACACTGAAGCTTTCTTT.

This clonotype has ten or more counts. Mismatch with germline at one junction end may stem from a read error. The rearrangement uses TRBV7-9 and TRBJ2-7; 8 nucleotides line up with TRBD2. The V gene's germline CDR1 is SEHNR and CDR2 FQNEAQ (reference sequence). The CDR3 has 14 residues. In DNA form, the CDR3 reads TGCGCCAGCAGCTTGGGGCCGGGAGGGAACGAGCAGTACTTC. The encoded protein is CASSLGPGGNEQYF.

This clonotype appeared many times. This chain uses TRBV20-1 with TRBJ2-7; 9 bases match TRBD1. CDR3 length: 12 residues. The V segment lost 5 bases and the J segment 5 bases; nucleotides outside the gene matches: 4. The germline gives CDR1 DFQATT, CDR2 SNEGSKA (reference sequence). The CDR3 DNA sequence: TGCAGTGCTTACAGGGGGCCGGACGAGCAGTACTTC. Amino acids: CSAYRGPDEQYF.